The clone carrying this T cell receptor beta chain was recorded at least ten times. The antigen is not known. Losses at the gene ends were 5 bases for V and 5 bases for J; bases not matched to a gene: 10. Germline CDR1 reads DFQATT; CDR2 reads SNEGSKA (reference sequence). CDR3 length: 14 amino acids. The sample originates from a study of CD8 T cells in ankylosing spondylitis. Study findings and constraints: Matched synovial fluid from ankylosing spondylitis patients was reported to be enriched for disease-linked clones. Existing reports had already noted some motif variants in reactive arthritis synovial fluid and blood. Ankylosing spondylitis blood appeared to carry a characteristic TCR beta motif of roughly 8 highly homologous variants.

TCRdb ran MiXCR on the 5' RACE reads and lists one entry per CDR3 protein. The sample holds 450,000 to 550,000 distinct CDR3 sequences; about 5.7% are singletons and the top ten take under 4.5%. The sequence came from a male donor with ankylosing spondylitis. Specimen: blood, either unsorted or a sorted T cell fraction (not recorded which). The chain joins TRBV20-1 to TRBJ2-5; TRBD1 agrees at 8 bases. CDR3 nucleotide sequence: TGCAGTGCTGAACTCCCCGGACAGGGCGAGACCCAGTACTTC. The encoded protein is CSAELPGQGETQYF.